These 29 T cell receptor beta chains share one sample of origin, sequenced in a study of monozygotic twins with inflammatory bowel disease. TCRdb reanalyzed the 5' RACE reads, giving one entry per CDR3 protein sequence and no DNA. This table holds some 150,000 distinct CDR3 sequences. Sequencing was done on a sample of blood. These receptors were taken from a human donor with ulcerative colitis or Crohn's disease, or a healthy co-twin of an affected twin (not recorded which).

The V call is TRBV24-1, the J call TRBJ2-1; the TCRdb D gene call, TRBD2, has no DNA to confirm it. The CDR3 runs to 19 residues. Germline assignment: CDR1 KGHDR and CDR2 SFDVKD. CDR3 loop: CATSDRNYQGQRVYNEQFF.

The chain joins TRBV5-1 to TRBJ1-2; TCRdb's D call of TRBD1 is untestable without DNA. The CDR3 consists of 16 residues. The germline V gene has CDR1 SGHRS and CDR2 YFSETQ. The CDR3 loop reads CASSFLQGAKTYGYTF.

This chain joins TRBV7-2 and TRBJ2-1; TCRdb lists TRBD2, though no DNA is available to test this call. The CDR3 consists of 16 residues. Germline V gives CDR1 SGHTA, CDR2 FQGNSA. This CDR3 is CASSLWGGTSGNEQFF.

CDR3 sequence reads: CASQKGIMRTSGRDNEQFF. The J gene is TRBJ2-1, the V gene TRBV12-3 or TRBV12-4; absent DNA, TCRdb's TRBD2 call cannot be checked. CDR3 length: 19 amino acids.

The V gene is TRBV24-1, the J gene TRBJ1-1; the D call from TCRdb, TRBD1, cannot be confirmed without DNA. The CDR3 is 15 residues long. In germline, CDR1 is KGHDR, CDR2 SFDVKD. Here the CDR3 reads CATSDPTGGDTEAFF.

This chain links TRBV20-1 with TRBJ2-7; TCRdb selects TRBD1, and the lack of DNA leaves this call unchecked. CDR1 is DFQATT, CDR2 SNEGSKA, per germline (reference sequence). This CDR3 contains 16 residues. The CDR3 loop reads CSARNTGSPRTYEQYF.

The chain uses TRBV2 and TRBJ1-1. This CDR3 spans 14 amino acids. Germline-derived CDR1 and CDR2 are SNHLY and FYNNEI. The CDR3 protein is CASSLSTPGGEAFF.

V gene TRBV20-1 combines with J gene TRBJ1-1. The CDR3 totals 12 residues. The germline V gene has CDR1 DFQATT and CDR2 SNEGSKA (reference sequence). The CDR3 reads CSARSGFTEAFF.

The V call is TRBV20-1, the J call TRBJ2-1; there is no DNA to check the TCRdb D call of TRBD2. CDR1 and CDR2 (germline): DFQATT, SNEGSKA (reference sequence). The CDR3 runs to 15 residues. This CDR3 is CSARTLAGGLLEQFF.

The CDR3 protein is CAISELSREENGELFF. The rearrangement links TRBV10-3 to TRBJ2-2; the D call of TRBD1 rests on TCRdb alone, since no DNA is present to check it. Germline V lookup: CDR1 ENHRY, CDR2 SYGVKD. This CDR3 spans 16 amino acids.

The genes are TRBV18 and TRBJ2-5. Germline CDR1 is KGHSH and CDR2 is LQKENI. CDR3 size: 13 residues. CDR3 in amino acids: CASSPTDRETQYF. Complete variable domain (other parts from reference TRBV18 and TRBJ2-5): NAGVMQNPRHLVRRRGQEARLRCSPMKGHSHVYWYRQLPEEGLKFMVYLQKENIIDESGMPKERFSAEFPKEGPSILRIQQVVRGDSAAYFCASSPTDRETQYFGPGTRLLVL.

CDR3 region: CSARDLQREIGGQFF. V is TRBV20-1 and J is TRBJ2-1; TCRdb designates TRBD2, a call that cannot be tested without DNA. The CDR3 contains 15 residues. CDR1 and CDR2 from the germline V gene are DFQATT and SNEGSKA (reference sequence).

This chain connects TRBV18 to TRBJ2-7; checking the TCRdb D call of TRBD2 is not possible without DNA. Germline V lookup: CDR1 KGHSH, CDR2 LQKENI. The CDR3 has 17 residues. The CDR3 loop is CASSPMESAGLGYEQYF.

This chain's CDR3 is CASSRRGGRDNGELFF. The chain couples TRBV5-1 to TRBJ2-2; there is no DNA to check the TCRdb D call of TRBD1. The CDR3 loop spans 16 amino acids. Germline V CDR1 and CDR2: SGHRS, YFSETQ.

The V and J genes are TRBV5-4 and TRBJ2-3; TCRdb's assignment of TRBD2 cannot be checked, as there is no DNA. Germline V CDR1 and CDR2: SGHNT, YYREEE (reference sequence). There are 16 residues in the CDR3. The CDR3 here is CASSPGLAGFTDTQYF.

The chain carries TRBV5-5 and TRBJ1-1; TCRdb calls TRBD1, which cannot be checked without DNA. The germline CDR1 and CDR2 sequences are SGHKS and YYEKEE (reference sequence). CDR3 length: 15 amino acids. The CDR3 region is CASSYLGGGNTEAFF.

V usage is TRBV6-1 and J usage is TRBJ2-5; TCRdb's D gene call, TRBD2, goes unchecked for lack of DNA. This CDR3 spans 16 amino acids. Germline-derived CDR1 and CDR2 are MNHNS and SASEGT. The CDR3 spells CASSDPGGGFEETQYF.

The chain couples TRBV20-1 to TRBJ2-5; there is no DNA to check the TCRdb D call of TRBD2. Per germline, CDR1 DFQATT and CDR2 SNEGSKA (reference sequence). This CDR3 is 13 amino acids long. The CDR3 spells CSAITGGAETQYF.

The chain links TRBV12-3 or TRBV12-4 to TRBJ1-5. This CDR3 has 15 residues. Here the CDR3 reads CASTLSGGINQPQHF.

This rearrangement joins TRBV7-9 to TRBJ2-7; without DNA, the TCRdb call of TRBD1 cannot be checked. The CDR3 runs to 15 residues. Germline loops: CDR1 SEHNR, CDR2 FQNEAQ (reference sequence). The CDR3 protein is CASSSQGGGTSEQYF.

The V call is TRBV28, the J call TRBJ2-7; TCRdb's D call of TRBD1 is untestable without DNA. Germline assignment: CDR1 MDHEN and CDR2 SYDVKM. This CDR3 region has 15 residues. The CDR3 sequence is CASSLGEGAVYEQYF.

The chain combines TRBV5-1 with TRBJ2-6; there is no DNA to check the TCRdb D call of TRBD1. The CDR3 extends over 16 amino acids. From germline, CDR1 is SGHRS and CDR2 YFSETQ. The CDR3 sequence is CASSLGTAAGANVLTF.

This rearrangement joins TRBV12-3 or TRBV12-4 to TRBJ1-3. The CDR3 sequence is 15 residues long. CDR3 sequence reads: CASSPDIISGNTIYF.

This chain connects TRBV7-2 to TRBJ1-2; lacking DNA, the TRBD1 call made by TCRdb goes unchecked. The CDR3 has 12 amino acids. CDR1 and CDR2 from the germline V gene are SGHTA and FQGNSA. The CDR3: CASSPHRGGYTF.

This chain's CDR3 is CASSFGGLGELFF. V usage is TRBV28 and J usage is TRBJ2-2; the TRBD1 assignment by TCRdb is unverifiable without DNA. This CDR3 has 13 residues. CDR1 is MDHEN and CDR2 is SYDVKM in the germline V gene.

The chain carries TRBV6-5 and TRBJ1-1; lacking DNA, the TRBD1 call made by TCRdb goes unchecked. The CDR3 is made up of 14 amino acids. The V gene's germline CDR1 is MNHEY and CDR2 SVGAGI. The chain's CDR3 is CASRYSTGDTEAFF.

The V gene is TRBV19, the J gene TRBJ2-3; checking the TCRdb D call of TRBD1 is not possible without DNA. The germline CDR1 and CDR2 sequences are LNHDA and SQIVND (reference sequence). The CDR3 totals 15 residues. CDR3 amino acids: CASSPRTGGADTQYF.

This CDR3 is CASSYSSGGSGTTGELFF. The chain joins TRBV6-2 or TRBV6-3 to TRBJ2-2; the TCRdb call, TRBD2, lacks DNA for checking. Germline V gene lookup returns CDR1 MNHEY and CDR2 SVGEGT. The CDR3 contains 18 residues.

The chain uses TRBV5-1 and TRBJ1-6. The CDR3 extends over 14 amino acids. Germline-derived CDR1 and CDR2 are SGHRS and YFSETQ. The CDR3 reads CASRGGTAGSPLHF.